These 9 T cell receptor beta chains were all obtained from the same sample, sequenced in a study of T-cell memory formation after mild COVID-19. TCRdb reprocessed the 5' RACE reads via MiXCR and lists one record per CDR3 protein. This table has 150,000 or so distinct CDR3 sequences, less than 25% appearing once. Material for sequencing was PBMCs or a T cell subset sorted from them (not recorded which). Receptors were obtained from an adult woman who had mild COVID-19 (a few samples of this study predate the infection). Cell type and time point are not known.

The chain links TRBV5-6 to TRBJ2-3, with D hard to call. Trimming shortened V by 4 bases and J by 4 bases, and 10 bases separated the two germline ends. This CDR3 has 13 amino acids. Germline loops: CDR1 SGHDT, CDR2 YYEEEE. The CDR3 sequence is CASSATGADTQYF. The CDR3 DNA reads TGTGCCAGCAGCGCGACTGGGGCAGATACGCAGTATTTT.

This chain links TRBV6-5 with TRBJ2-5, with 8 nucleotides matching TRBD1. The CDR3 contains 17 residues. V lost 0 bases, J lost 1 base, and 7 bases stayed unmatched. Looked up from germline, CDR1 is MNHEY and CDR2 is SVGAGI. The CDR3 reads CASSYSMDRDIQETQYF. Here the CDR3 DNA reads TGTGCCAGCAGTTACTCCATGGACAGGGACATCCAAGAGACCCAGTACTTC.

The V gene is TRBV24-1, the J gene TRBJ2-7; the D is unclear. Trimming shortened V by 6 bases and J by 2 bases, and 13 bases separated the two germline ends. Looked up from germline, CDR1 is KGHDR and CDR2 is SFDVKD. This CDR3 is built from 14 residues. The chain's CDR3 is CATSYGQNPYEQYF. The CDR3, as DNA: TGTGCCACCAGTTATGGGCAGAACCCCTACGAGCAGTACTTC.

This clonotype was detected only a few times. The chain recombines TRBV4-2 with TRBJ1-2; maybe TRBD1 (5 bases). Trimming removed 1 base at V and 0 bases at J, with 15 bases between. This CDR3 has 17 amino acids. The V gene's germline CDR1 is LGHNA and CDR2 YNFKEQ. CDR3 in DNA: TGTGCCAGCAGCCAAGTCGTCGGGGCAAATGCTAACTATGGCTACACCTTC. It is translated as CASSQVVGANANYGYTF.

The CDR3 region is CASSEWGGGEQFF. The DNA for the CDR3 is TGTGCCAGCAGTGAGTGGGGCGGCGGTGAGCAGTTCTTC. The chain couples TRBV6-4 to TRBJ2-1, with D possibly TRBD1 on 5 matching bases. Trimming removed 3 bases at V and 9 bases at J, with 12 bases between. The CDR3 sequence is 13 residues long. From germline, CDR1 is MRHNA and CDR2 SNTAGT.

The gene calls are TRBV11-2 and TRBJ2-7; D is possibly TRBD1 or TRBD2 (5 bases each). The V gene's germline CDR1 is SGHAT and CDR2 FQNNGV. V was shortened by 5 bases and J by 3 bases, with 11 bases between the two germline ends. The CDR3 is 13 residues long. The CDR3 nucleotides are TGTGCCAGCAGCCCGGGACGGTACTACGAGCAGTACTTC. Protein sequence: CASSPGRYYEQYF. The complete variable domain, with remaining parts taken from reference TRBV11-2 and TRBJ2-7, reads EAGVAQSPRYKIIEKRQSVAFWCNPISGHATLYWYQQILGQGPKLLIQFQNNGVVDDSQLPKDRFSAERLKGVDSTLKIQPAKLEDSAVYLCASSPGRYYEQYFGPGTRLTVT.

The chain couples TRBV20-1 to TRBJ2-5; 13 bases are shared with TRBD2. This CDR3 comprises 18 residues. V was pared by 1 base and J by 5 bases, with 13 bases of the junction left unmatched. Germline V lookup: CDR1 DFQATT, CDR2 SNEGSKA (reference sequence). CDR3 DNA: TGCAGTGCTAGAGTTACTAGCGGGGGGGCCTGGTACGGCGAGACCCAGTACTTC. This sequence encodes CSARVTSGGAWYGETQYF.

The sample holds a few counts of this clonotype. This CDR3 reads CASSLWGQETQYF. In DNA form, the CDR3 reads TGTGCCAGCAGTTTATGGGGTCAAGAGACCCAGTACTTC. The chain uses TRBV27 and TRBJ2-5; D gene unclear. This CDR3 contains 13 residues. Trimming stripped 1 base from V and 2 bases from J, with 5 bases between. Germline-derived CDR1 and CDR2 are MNHEY and SMNVEV (reference sequence).

CDR3 residues: CASSSIDTQYF. CDR3 nucleotide sequence: TGTGCCAGCAGCTCTATTGATACGCAGTATTTT. The chain links TRBV7-9 to TRBJ2-3; the D is unclear. Deletions cut 4 bases from V and 6 bases from J, with 5 bases between. The CDR3 is made up of 11 amino acids. Germline CDR1 is SEHNR and CDR2 is FQNEAQ (reference sequence).